Each of the 16 T cell receptor beta chains below was sequenced from the same sample in a study of T cell repertoires in cytomegalovirus infection. Antigens of these TCRs are unknown. Each CDR3 protein gets one entry after TCRdb re-called the reads with MiXCR. The table includes about 71,000 distinct CDR3 sequences, about 20% detected once. The sample was CD8+ T cells from cultured PBMCs, taken from culture after CMV antigen stimulation. The origin of the receptors is a human donor in good health (CMV status not recorded). Some clones in this sample may be carry-over from other donors' samples.

This clonotype was recorded a few times. A much larger clone is a single base away; this may be a read error. The CDR3 end shows no conserved phenylalanine or tryptophan, and so a read error is likely. CDR3 nucleotide sequence: TGTGCCAGCATCCTTGGGGGGGCGAACACTGAAGCTTTCTTA. Translated, it gives CASILGGANTEAFL. The chain links TRBV12-3 or TRBV12-4 to TRBJ1-1, with a tentative D call TRBD1 (6 bases). Trimming pared 7 bases from V and 1 base from J, leaving 13 bases between. The CDR3 runs 14 residues.

This chain uses TRBV6-5 with TRBJ1-2; the D gene is possibly TRBD1 (5 bases). Trimming pared 0 bases from V and 8 bases from J, leaving 10 bases between. Germline CDR1 reads MNHEY; CDR2 reads SVGAGI. CDR3 size: 13 residues. The CDR3 protein is CASSYSEGAGYTF. CDR3 coding DNA: TGTGCCAGCAGTTACTCGGAAGGGGCCGGCTACACCTTC.

This clonotype has more than one count but fewer than ten. The V and J genes are TRBV12-3 or TRBV12-4 and TRBJ1-2, with D possibly TRBD1 on 6 matching bases. The CDR3 spans 12 residues. The V end lost 10 bases, the J end lost 7 bases, and 16 bases lay between the germline ends. CDR3 protein: CANGGGAAGYTF. The CDR3 DNA sequence: TGTGCCAACGGGGGGGGGGCGGCTGGCTACACCTTC.

This rearrangement joins TRBV7-8 to TRBJ2-3; 16 bases match TRBD2. The germline gives CDR1 SGHVS, CDR2 FQNEAQ. This CDR3 region has 18 residues. V shed 4 bases and J 1 base; nucleotides not matched to a gene: 5. For the CDR3, the DNA is TGTGCCAGCAGCTCGGGACTAGCGGGGGGGCGTGGCACAGATACGCAGTATTTT. This translates into CASSSGLAGGRGTDTQYF. The variable domain in full, completed from reference TRBV7-8 and TRBJ2-3, reads GAGVSQSPRYKVAKRGQDVALRCDPISGHVSLFWYQQALGQGPEFLTYFQNEAQLDKSGLPSDRFFAERPEGSVSTLKIQRTQQEDSAVYLCASSSGLAGGRGTDTQYFGPGTRLTVL.

This chain uses TRBV4-1 with TRBJ1-1; no definite D call. V was pared by 5 bases and J by 5 bases, with 18 bases between. The length of the CDR3 is 15 residues. Germline V gene sequence: CDR1 MGHRA, CDR2 YSYEKL. The DNA for the CDR3 is TGCGCCAGCAGCGGTCGTTCGGGCCCGAGGACTGAAGCTTTCTTT. Its protein is CASSGRSGPRTEAFF.

V gene TRBV7-8 combines with J gene TRBJ2-1; a weak D match, TRBD1 (7 bases). The CDR3 spans 17 residues. Trimming stripped 7 bases from V and 5 bases from J, with 24 bases between. Germline V gene data show CDR1 as SGHVS and CDR2 as FQNEAQ. This CDR3 is CASTFKEGAKAHNEQFF. In DNA, the CDR3 is TGTGCCAGCACATTTAAGGAGGGGGCTAAGGCACACAATGAGCAGTTCTTC.

V and J are TRBV7-6 and TRBJ2-1, with TRBD1 identical over 9 bases. Per the germline V gene, CDR1 is SGHVS and CDR2 is FNYEAQ. The CDR3 is made up of 18 amino acids. With 2 bases clipped from V and 5 bases from J, the junction kept 13 bases outside the gene matches. CDR3: CASSLKPAPDRGHNEQFF. As DNA, the CDR3 is TGTGCCAGCAGCTTAAAGCCAGCACCGGACAGGGGCCACAATGAGCAGTTCTTC.

The chain has TRBV12-5 and TRBJ1-1; 8 bases are a match to TRBD1. V was pared by 7 bases and J by 4 bases, with 8 bases of the junction left unmatched. The CDR3 spans 14 residues. Germline V CDR1 and CDR2: LGHNT, FRNRAP. The CDR3 sequence is CASALSTGATEAFF. As DNA, the CDR3 is TGTGCTAGTGCCCTATCGACAGGGGCCACTGAAGCTTTCTTT.

The V call is TRBV12-3 or TRBV12-4, the J call TRBJ1-1; D unresolved. The V and J ends lost 2 bases and 1 base respectively, with 5 bases between them. The CDR3 covers 13 residues. CDR3 sequence: CASSLSRNTEAFF. CDR3 DNA: TGTGCCAGCAGTTTATCGAGGAACACTGAAGCTTTCTTT.

This sequence joins TRBV27 and TRBJ1-2; 12 bases map to TRBD1. J gave up 6 bases and V 5 bases, and 7 bases lay outside the gene matches. Germline V gene sequence: CDR1 MNHEY, CDR2 SMNVEV (reference sequence). The CDR3 has 15 residues. The CDR3 is CASSDGTGGWNGYTF. DNA of the CDR3: TGTGCCAGCAGTGATGGGACAGGGGGCTGGAATGGCTACACCTTC.

This clonotype turned up a few times. This chain links TRBV7-9 with TRBJ1-3, with D tentatively TRBD1 (5 bases). V was pared by 9 bases and J by 4 bases, with 10 bases between. This CDR3 contains 12 residues. Germline CDR1 is SEHNR and CDR2 is FQNEAQ (reference sequence). The CDR3 DNA follows: TGTGCCAGTCCAGGGAAAGGAAACACCATATATTTT. Translation gives CASPGKGNTIYF. The full variable domain, with the rest looked up from reference TRBV7-9 and TRBJ1-3, is DTGVSQNPRHKITKRGQNVTFRCDPISEHNRLYWYRQTLGQGPEFLTYFQNEAQLEKSRLLSDRFSAERPKGSFSTLEIQRTEQGDSAMYLCASPGKGNTIYFGEGSWLTVV.

The J gene is TRBJ2-7, the V gene TRBV6-2 or TRBV6-3; TRBD1 matches at 10 bases. The CDR3 sequence is 12 residues long. CDR1 is MNHEY, CDR2 SVGEGT, per germline. Germline trimming cut 5 bases from V and 8 bases from J; bases unmatched to any gene: 3. DNA of the CDR3: TGTGCCAGCAGTCGGGACAGGGGAAAGCAGTACTTC. The encoded protein is CASSRDRGKQYF.

This clonotype was counted only a few times. This chain joins TRBV7-2 and TRBJ1-5; 7 bases match TRBD1. This CDR3 contains 16 residues. Germline CDR1 and CDR2: SGHTA and FQGNSA. With V trimmed by 5 bases and J by 9 bases, 16 bases remained unmatched. CDR3 nucleotide sequence: TGTGCCAGCAGCGAAGTTATCCGGGACAGAGGATGGCCCCAGCATTTT. Its translation: CASSEVIRDRGWPQHF.

This clonotype came up a few times. The chain uses TRBV12-3 or TRBV12-4 and TRBJ1-1; D call uncertain. The CDR3 has 14 amino acids. Deletions cut 8 bases from V and 1 base from J, with 14 bases between. The CDR3 loop reads CASGRTVTNTEAFF. CDR3 nucleotides: TGTGCCAGCGGCCGGACGGTGACGAACACTGAAGCTTTCTTT.

The DNA for the CDR3 is TGTGCCAGCAGTTACTATGGCCCGCGGGACAATGAGCAGTTCTTC. Translation gives CASSYYGPRDNEQFF. The chain carries TRBV6-5 and TRBJ2-1; tentatively, D is TRBD2 (5 bases). The CDR3 is 15 residues long. V gave up 1 base and J gave up 5 bases, with 12 bases separating them. Germline V gene sequence: CDR1 MNHEY, CDR2 SVGAGI.

The gene calls are TRBV11-2 and TRBJ1-2, with 7 nucleotides matching TRBD1. CDR1 is SGHAT, CDR2 FQNNGV, per germline. V gave up 5 bases and J gave up 6 bases; unmatched junction bases: 9. CDR3 length equals 14 residues. CDR3 sequence reads: CASSPRQGVHGYTF. DNA of the CDR3: TGTGCCAGCAGCCCGAGGCAGGGGGTTCATGGCTACACCTTC.